A single sample is the source of the 3 T cell receptor beta chains below, sequenced in a study of T cell responses to AZD1222 COVID-19 vaccine. Here immunoSEQ multiplex PCR was the method, and the copy in TCRdb shows in-frame clones only, minus some. The sample consists of more than 95,000 clones, around 80% of them appearing once. Material: peripheral blood, obtained on day 0 of AZD1222 vaccination. These receptors were collected from an adult in good health.

V gene TRBV6-4 combines with J gene TRBJ1-1, with 12 bases lining up with TRBD1. The CDR3 length is 20 residues. The germline V gene encodes CDR1 MRHNA and CDR2 SNTAGT. With V trimmed by 9 bases and J by 7 bases, 27 bases remained unmatched. This chain's CDR3 is CARTIGRDRGRASKENEAFF. As DNA, the CDR3 is TGTGCCAGGACAATAGGTCGGGACAGGGGGCGAGCTAGTAAGGAGAATGAAGCTTTCTTT.

The chain links TRBV7-3 to TRBJ1-2, with unresolved D. The CDR3 spans 15 residues. Trimming removed 5 bases at V and 0 bases at J, with 13 bases between. Germline CDR1 and CDR2: SGHTA and FQGTGA. In DNA, the CDR3 is TGTGCCAGCAGCGCGGACCGGTCGTCTAACTATGGCTACACCTTC. Its translation is CASSADRSSNYGYTF.

Only a few counts were recorded for this clone. The CDR3 loop is CASSIQGAGGYTF. DNA for the CDR3: TGTGCCAGTAGTATTCAGGGGGCTGGCGGCTACACCTTC. The rearrangement joins TRBV19 to TRBJ1-2, with 8 bases identical to TRBD1. CDR1 and CDR2 (germline): LNHDA, SQIVND (reference sequence). The CDR3 sequence is 13 residues long. With V trimmed by 3 bases and J by 8 bases, 5 bases remained unmatched.